These 2 T cell receptor beta chains share one sample of origin, sequenced in a study of cytomegalovirus exposure and HLA in healthy donors. Libraries were prepared by immunoSEQ multiplex PCR; TCRdb keeps only in-frame clonotypes and omits some of them. The sample carries some 120,000 clones, roughly 91% recorded once. What was sequenced was PBMCs. These receptors all come from a man younger than 45 in good health and CMV-seronegative.

This rearrangement joins TRBV7-9 to TRBJ1-6, with 8 bases that match TRBD1. Germline CDR1 reads SEHNR; CDR2 reads FQNEAQ (reference sequence). V was clipped by 0 bases and J by 10 bases; unmatched bases: 8. This CDR3 is built from 16 residues. As DNA, the CDR3 is TGTGCCAGCAGCTTAGCGAGTGCAGGGGGCAGGTCACCCCTCCACTTT. Translation: CASSLASAGGRSPLHF.

This rearrangement joins TRBV7-3 to TRBJ2-3; possibly TRBD1 for D (6 bases). The CDR3 covers 13 residues. The germline V and J ends were trimmed by 6 bases and 4 bases, with 11 bases remaining between them. Germline lookup yields CDR1 SGHTA and CDR2 FQGTGA. CDR3 sequence: CASRPTGSDTQYF. The CDR3 DNA sequence: TGTGCCAGCAGACCTACAGGGTCAGATACGCAGTATTTT.